These 10 T cell receptor beta chains were all obtained from the same sample, sequenced in a study of CD8+CD57+ T cells in acquired aplastic anemia listed by TCRdb under 2018. Sequenced on an Illumina HiSeq 2000. Genomic DNA served as template for TCR beta VDJ combination and CDR3 sequence profiling. Starting from the raw public reads, TCRdb applied fastp trimming at Q25, assembled clones with MiXCR and retained in-frame beta chains. Entries are consolidated by CDR3 protein sequence, retaining the most common genes and DNA. In this sample the table shows 220,000 or so distinct CDR3 sequences, 65% of which occur a single time. Jointly, the top ten make up roughly 61% of the sample. Patients chosen for sequencing had shown expansion of CD8+CD57+ cells by flow cytometry. Sequenced material: sorted CD4+, CD8+, or CD8+CD57+ T cells (not recorded which) from PBMCs. All receptors derive from a human donor with aplastic anemia.

The V and J genes are TRBV7-9 and TRBJ1-2; TRBD1 aligns across 9 bases. The CDR3 is made up of 13 amino acids. J was trimmed by 4 bases and V by 5 bases; bases with no gene match: 2. Germline V gene sequence: CDR1 SEHNR, CDR2 FQNEAQ (reference sequence). The CDR3 DNA sequence: TGTGCCAGCAGCGAGACAGGGGGCTATGGCTACACCTTC. This encodes CASSETGGYGYTF.

The J gene is TRBJ2-7, the V gene TRBV5-1; a possible D gene is TRBD1 (7 bases). The length of the CDR3 is 17 residues. V was pared by 0 bases and J by 0 bases, with 16 bases between. Germline lookup yields CDR1 SGHRS and CDR2 YFSETQ. This CDR3 reads CASSLDLQGTPSYEQYF. In DNA, the CDR3 is TGCGCCAGCAGCTTGGATTTACAGGGGACTCCCTCCTACGAGCAGTACTTC.

The chain couples TRBV7-9 to TRBJ2-3; D remains unclear. Per the germline V gene, CDR1 is SEHNR and CDR2 is FQNEAQ (reference sequence). The germline V and J ends were trimmed by 7 bases and 2 bases, with 16 bases remaining between them. This CDR3 region has 15 residues. Here the CDR3 DNA reads TGTGCCAGCAACCCCGCAGGTACCATCACAGATACGCAGTATTTT. Translation gives CASNPAGTITDTQYF.

The chain is built from TRBV15 and TRBJ2-3; TRBD2 aligns across 9 bases. The V gene end was trimmed by 0 bases and the J gene end by 1 base; junction bases not matched to a gene: 8. CDR3 length: 18 amino acids. The germline V gene has CDR1 LNHNV and CDR2 YYDKDF (reference sequence). This CDR3 reads CATSREKKTSGGTDTQYF. The CDR3 coding sequence is TGTGCCACCAGCAGAGAAAAAAAGACTAGCGGAGGCACAGATACGCAGTATTTT.

The chain uses TRBV5-6 and TRBJ2-6; no reliable D call. The V and J ends lost 0 bases and 0 bases respectively, with 13 bases between them. This CDR3 is 18 amino acids long. Germline lookup yields CDR1 SGHDT and CDR2 YYEEEE. The CDR3 loop is CASSLVQYRSSGANVLTF. The DNA for the CDR3 is TGTGCCAGCAGCTTGGTTCAGTACCGAAGCTCTGGGGCCAACGTCCTGACTTTC.

Note on this clonotype: This may be a read error, as it is one base from a much larger clone. J is TRBJ1-1 and V is TRBV7-6; maybe TRBD1 (6 bases). V was trimmed by 5 bases and J by 1 base, leaving 14 bases between them. Germline values: CDR1 SGHVS, CDR2 FNYEAQ. The CDR3 is made up of 15 amino acids. In nucleotides, the CDR3 is TGTGCCAGCAGCCCCCCGGGACATACGAACACTGAAGCTTTCTTT. It is translated as CASSPPGHTNTEAFF.

Judged by abundance, this clonotype is medium-sized. J is TRBJ1-1 and V is TRBV30; D uncertain. V lost 5 bases, J lost 1 base, and 5 bases lay in between. Germline CDR1 GTSNPN, CDR2 SVGIG (reference sequence). This CDR3 has 11 amino acids. As DNA, the CDR3 is TGTGCCTGGGTTACGAACACTGAAGCTTTCTTT. This encodes CAWVTNTEAFF.

Here the CDR3 DNA reads TGTGCCAGCAGCTTAGAAGGGAGCTCCTATAATTCACCCCTCCACTTT. It is translated as CASSLEGSSYNSPLHF. V is TRBV7-6 and J is TRBJ1-6, with D uncertain. Germline V gene data show CDR1 as SGHVS and CDR2 as FNYEAQ. With 1 base removed from V and 0 bases from J, the gap between germline ends came to 7 bases. The CDR3 consists of 16 residues. Full variable domain (missing parts from reference TRBV7-6 and TRBJ1-6): GAGVSQSPRYKVTKRGQDVALRCDPISGHVSLYWYRQALGQGPEFLTYFNYEAQQDKSGLPNDRFSAERPEGSISTLTIQRTEQRDSAMYRCASSLEGSSYNSPLHFGNGTRLTVT.

This clonotype has more than one count but fewer than ten. The chain carries TRBV24-1 and TRBJ2-7, with TRBD1 identical over 8 bases. V shed 3 bases, J shed 1 base, and the junction held 4 bases outside the gene matches. Germline V gene lookup returns CDR1 KGHDR and CDR2 SFDVKD. CDR3 length equals 15 residues. The CDR3 spells CATSDPGTGSYEQYF. The CDR3 DNA reads TGTGCCACCAGTGATCCCGGGACAGGTTCCTACGAGCAGTACTTC.

This clonotype has more than one count but fewer than ten. The chain joins TRBV7-9 to TRBJ1-1; 7 nucleotides match TRBD1. The CDR3 sequence is 14 residues long. Germline loops: CDR1 SEHNR, CDR2 FQNEAQ (reference sequence). Unmatched junction bases numbered 10, after V lost 8 bases and J lost 4 bases. CDR3 sequence (DNA): TGTGCCAGCCGACTTCAGGGGGGACGCACTGAAGCTTTCTTT. This codes for CASRLQGGRTEAFF.